The rows below give T cell receptor beta chains drawn from one sample of a study of cytomegalovirus exposure and HLA in healthy donors. Clones were read by immunoSEQ multiplex PCR, and TCRdb kept only the in-frame ones, dropping some. Of roughly 50,000 clones in the sample, about 92% are singletons; the top ten hold more than 8%. Sequenced input: PBMCs. These receptor sequences come from a woman aged 18-30 years in good health and CMV-seropositive. The CDR3 runs from the conserved cysteine through the conserved F or W. Fields, in order: D gene, V gene, J gene, clone size, CDR3 DNA, CDR3 protein. A D gene is named only where the DNA matches it firmly. The size of a clone is reported for some rows only, either as once, few or many, or as a class for expanded clones.

d_call: TRBD1; v_call: TRBV27; j_call: TRBJ1-5; clone_size: -; cdr3_nt: TGTGCCAGCAGTTTACTATCAGGGGGATACGCAAGCAATCAGCCCCAGCATTTT; cdr3_aa: CASSLLSGGYASNQPQHF
d_call: TRBD1; v_call: TRBV29-1; j_call: TRBJ1-1; clone_size: -; cdr3_nt: TGCAGCGTTCAGACAGGGGCGGGGAACACTGAAGCTTTCTTT; cdr3_aa: CSVQTGAGNTEAFF
d_call: -; v_call: TRBV5-1; j_call: TRBJ1-1; clone_size: -; cdr3_nt: TGCGCCAGCAGCTTGGCCGGGGAGGCCACTGAAGCTTTCTTT; cdr3_aa: CASSLAGEATEAFF
d_call: -; v_call: TRBV28; j_call: TRBJ2-3; clone_size: -; cdr3_nt: TGTGCCAGCAGCTCCCGTCGGCGGAAGCCGGCGACGCAGTATTTT; cdr3_aa: CASSSRRRKPATQYF
d_call: -; v_call: TRBV13; j_call: TRBJ2-3; clone_size: -; cdr3_nt: TGTGCCAGCAGCTACCTACTAGCTGGGACAGATACGCAGTATTTT; cdr3_aa: CASSYLLAGTDTQYF
d_call: TRBD2; v_call: TRBV7-2; j_call: TRBJ2-1; clone_size: -; cdr3_nt: TGTGCCAGCAGCGCCGGTCTAGCGGGGGGACACAATGAGCAGTTCTTC; cdr3_aa: CASSAGLAGGHNEQFF
d_call: -; v_call: TRBV5-1; j_call: TRBJ1-3; clone_size: few; cdr3_nt: TGCGCCAGCAGCTTGGGGGACTTAGGAGGCACCATATATTTT; cdr3_aa: CASSLGDLGGTIYF
d_call: -; v_call: TRBV29-1; j_call: TRBJ2-7; clone_size: -; cdr3_nt: TGCAGCGTTTCCCTAGCGCCGGAGGGCGAGCAGTACTTC; cdr3_aa: CSVSLAPEGEQYF
d_call: TRBD1; v_call: TRBV2; j_call: TRBJ1-6; clone_size: few; cdr3_nt: TGTGCCAGCACCCAGGACAGGGAGGACAATTCACCCCTCCACTTT; cdr3_aa: CASTQDREDNSPLHF
d_call: -; v_call: TRBV4-1; j_call: TRBJ2-3; clone_size: -; cdr3_nt: TGCGCCAGCAGCCAGGCTCTAGATCCCCCGCAGTATTTT; cdr3_aa: CASSQALDPPQYF
d_call: -; v_call: TRBV7-3; j_call: TRBJ2-6; clone_size: -; cdr3_nt: TGTGCCAGCAGCCCAGGGGACTCTGGGGCCAACGTCCTGACTTTC; cdr3_aa: CASSPGDSGANVLTF
d_call: -; v_call: TRBV13; j_call: TRBJ2-2; clone_size: -; cdr3_nt: TGTGCCAGCAGCTCAGCGGCTAGCACCGGGGAGCTGTTTTTT; cdr3_aa: CASSSAASTGELFF
d_call: -; v_call: TRBV19; j_call: TRBJ1-2; clone_size: -; cdr3_nt: TGTGCCAGTAGTATAGGACAAGAGAGCAGTGGCTACACCTTC; cdr3_aa: CASSIGQESSGYTF
d_call: TRBD1; v_call: TRBV18; j_call: TRBJ1-1; clone_size: once; cdr3_nt: TGTGCCAGCTCACTACGGACAGGGGGCAACACTGAAGCTTTCTTT; cdr3_aa: CASSLRTGGNTEAFF
d_call: TRBD1; v_call: TRBV7-9; j_call: TRBJ2-1; clone_size: -; cdr3_nt: TGTGCCAGCAGCTCCGACAGGGCGGCCTACAATGAGCAGTTCTTC; cdr3_aa: CASSSDRAAYNEQFF
d_call: TRBD1; v_call: TRBV5-1; j_call: TRBJ1-6; clone_size: few; cdr3_nt: TGCGCCAGCAGCGTGGGACAGAACAATTCACCCCTCCACTTT; cdr3_aa: CASSVGQNNSPLHF
d_call: TRBD1; v_call: TRBV27; j_call: TRBJ2-2; clone_size: -; cdr3_nt: TGTGCCAGCAGACGACAGGGAGCCGGGGAGCTGTTTTTT; cdr3_aa: CASRRQGAGELFF
d_call: TRBD2; v_call: TRBV7-2; j_call: TRBJ2-1; clone_size: once; cdr3_nt: TGTGCCAGCAGCTTAGGCGGGGGGGGCGAGCAGTTCTTC; cdr3_aa: CASSLGGGGEQFF
d_call: TRBD2; v_call: TRBV6-1; j_call: TRBJ2-7; clone_size: once; cdr3_nt: TGTGCCAGCAGTGAATTTATGGCTAGCGGGCGTCAAACAACCTACGAGCAGTACTTC; cdr3_aa: CASSEFMASGRQTTYEQYF
d_call: TRBD1; v_call: TRBV30; j_call: TRBJ1-6; clone_size: -; cdr3_nt: TGTGCCTGGGGTCGGACAGGAGATAATTCACCCCTCCACTTT; cdr3_aa: CAWGRTGDNSPLHF
d_call: TRBD2; v_call: TRBV6-4; j_call: TRBJ2-3; clone_size: -; cdr3_nt: TGTGCCAGCAGCCCGACTAGCGGGGGCGCAGATACGCAGTATTTT; cdr3_aa: CASSPTSGGADTQYF
d_call: -; v_call: TRBV15; j_call: TRBJ1-1; clone_size: -; cdr3_nt: TGTGCCACCAGCAAGCACACTGAAGCTTTCTTT; cdr3_aa: CATSKHTEAFF
d_call: TRBD1; v_call: TRBV5-1; j_call: TRBJ2-1; clone_size: -; cdr3_nt: TGCGCCAGCAGCCCCGGGACAGGGGGCTATGAGCAGTTCTTC; cdr3_aa: CASSPGTGGYEQFF
d_call: -; v_call: TRBV28; j_call: TRBJ2-5; clone_size: -; cdr3_nt: TGTGCCAGCAGTTTTCGGACGGGACTTCCTTGGGAGACCCAGTACTTC; cdr3_aa: CASSFRTGLPWETQYF
d_call: -; v_call: TRBV19; j_call: TRBJ1-5; clone_size: -; cdr3_nt: TGTGCCAGTGGGCGTCTCAATCAGCCCCAGCATTTT; cdr3_aa: CASGRLNQPQHF
d_call: -; v_call: TRBV7-9; j_call: TRBJ1-1; clone_size: -; cdr3_nt: TGTGCCAGCAGCGAGAAAAGGACAGCCGAGAACACTGAAGCTTTCTTT; cdr3_aa: CASSEKRTAENTEAFF
d_call: -; v_call: TRBV14; j_call: TRBJ2-1; clone_size: -; cdr3_nt: TGTGCCAGCAGCCAAGGAGACAGCTCCTACAATGAGCAGTTCTTC; cdr3_aa: CASSQGDSSYNEQFF
d_call: TRBD1; v_call: TRBV2; j_call: TRBJ1-5; clone_size: -; cdr3_nt: TGTGCCAGCGGGATACAGGGGGCGTTTCAGCCCCAGCATTTT; cdr3_aa: CASGIQGAFQPQHF
d_call: -; v_call: TRBV15; j_call: TRBJ2-3; clone_size: -; cdr3_nt: TGTGCCACCAGCAGAAAAAGCGGCTACACAGATACGCAGTATTTT; cdr3_aa: CATSRKSGYTDTQYF
d_call: -; v_call: TRBV18; j_call: TRBJ1-3; clone_size: -; cdr3_nt: TGTGCCAGCTCACCACAAGGAGGGGCCGGAAACACCATATATTTT; cdr3_aa: CASSPQGGAGNTIYF
d_call: -; v_call: TRBV6-1; j_call: TRBJ1-1; clone_size: -; cdr3_nt: TGTGCCAGCAGTGAAGCAGAGGGCCAGGTTAACACTGAAGCTTTCTTT; cdr3_aa: CASSEAEGQVNTEAFF
d_call: TRBD1; v_call: TRBV28; j_call: TRBJ1-2; clone_size: -; cdr3_nt: TGTGCCAGCAGCGCCCGGGACAGGGGAATTCATGGCTACACCTTC; cdr3_aa: CASSARDRGIHGYTF
d_call: TRBD1; v_call: TRBV29-1; j_call: TRBJ2-2; clone_size: -; cdr3_nt: TGCAGCGTTGGGTTGGACAGGGGAGTTGCCGGGGAGCTGTTTTTT; cdr3_aa: CSVGLDRGVAGELFF
d_call: TRBD2; v_call: TRBV7-9; j_call: TRBJ2-2; clone_size: -; cdr3_nt: TGTGCCAGCAGCTTAGCTGGCGGGGGGGCGATCACCGGGGAGCTGTTTTTT; cdr3_aa: CASSLAGGGAITGELFF
d_call: -; v_call: TRBV7-6; j_call: TRBJ2-5; clone_size: once; cdr3_nt: TGTGCCAGCAGCTTGGGGGGCCAAGAGACCCAGTACTTC; cdr3_aa: CASSLGGQETQYF
d_call: -; v_call: TRBV29-1; j_call: TRBJ1-6; clone_size: -; cdr3_nt: TGCAGCGTTAGGACGACAGAGAATTCACCCCTCCACTTT; cdr3_aa: CSVRTTENSPLHF
d_call: TRBD1; v_call: TRBV7-2; j_call: TRBJ1-3; clone_size: -; cdr3_nt: TGTGCCAGCAGCTTAGTTGTGCTGACAGGGAACTCTGGAAACACCATATATTTT; cdr3_aa: CASSLVVLTGNSGNTIYF